The entry below describes one TCR beta chain. This clone was recorded only once. What antigen it recognizes has not been identified. It has no much larger one-base neighbor in the sample; base qualities were not kept. Including the terminal cysteine and phenylalanine, the CDR3 comprises 15 residues. Only the CDR3 region is kept as DNA, spanning 45 bases read in frame from base 1. As encoded in the germline V gene, CDR1 is SQVTM while CDR2 is ANQGSEA. The junction shows trimming of 7 bases on V and 2 bases on J, plus 18 bases between the germline ends. The sample comes from a study of T cells in tumors and immune-related adverse events (dated by TCRdb to the early 2020s). The immunoSEQ assay was used to amplify and sequence the TCR beta locus, producing bulk TCR Vbeta CDR3 data. Per the source publication's procedure: Non-productive CDR3s, sequences shorter than 7 amino acids, and those not starting with C or ending with F/W were excluded. Only specimens with at least 1000 reads were analysed, and clonotypes were defined at the amino acid level. Clonality was computed as 1 minus Pielou's evenness. To equalize library sizes, abundance-weighted random subsampling with replacement was performed and repeated 100 times so that 95% confidence intervals could be reported. Repertoire overlap was quantified with the Morisita overlap index, and the top 40 clones per specimen were checked for overlap with the irAE. TCRdb mirrors the immuneACCESS table, restricted to in-frame sequences. Some clones are absent from its copies; in checked studies, under half trace to an unresolved V gene, and the reason for the others is unknown. That table is the source of V, J and clone size, and D and trimming were worked out from the DNA. In this sample the table shows about 10,000 clones, approximately 90% of which occur a single time. 1.5% of the sample comes from the top ten.

The treatment or condition label for this specimen denotes: nivolumab (PD-1 blockade) given before sampling. The DNeasy Blood and Tissue Kit was used to extract DNA from formalin-fixed paraffin-embedded specimens. This receptor was identified in a female donor with metastatic renal cell carcinoma. The sample was lymph node tissue, taken from a patient treated with anti-PD-1 therapy. The V and J segments used are TRBV29-1 and TRBJ2-1; D gene: possibly TRBD2, on 7 matching bases. For the CDR3, the sequence is CSARGGHLTYNEQFF. Here is the DNA: TGCAGCGCCCGCGGGGGCCACCTTACCTACAATGAGCAGTTCTTC.